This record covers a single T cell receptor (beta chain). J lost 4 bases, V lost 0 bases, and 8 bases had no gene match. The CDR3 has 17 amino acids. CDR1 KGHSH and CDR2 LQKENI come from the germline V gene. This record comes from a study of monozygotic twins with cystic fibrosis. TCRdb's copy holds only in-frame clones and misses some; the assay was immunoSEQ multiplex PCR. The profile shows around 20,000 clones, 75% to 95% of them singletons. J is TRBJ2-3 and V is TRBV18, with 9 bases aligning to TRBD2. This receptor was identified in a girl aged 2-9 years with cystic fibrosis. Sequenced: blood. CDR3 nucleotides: TGTGCCAGCTCACCACCGGCGGGGCTAGCGGGACCAGATACGCAGTATTTT. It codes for CASSPPAGLAGPDTQYF. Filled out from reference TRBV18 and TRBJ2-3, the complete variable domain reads NAGVMQNPRHLVRRRGQEARLRCSPMKGHSHVYWYRQLPEEGLKFMVYLQKENIIDESGMPKERFSAEFPKEGPSILRIQQVVRGDSAAYFCASSPPAGLAGPDTQYFGPGTRLTVL.